Following are 21 T cell receptor beta chains from one sample sequenced in a study of T cells in Graves' hyperthyroidism and ophthalmopathy. TCR beta CDR3 regions were amplified from RNA. First-round RT-PCR targeting the TCR CDR3 was performed with the HTBI primer set. TCRdb processed the multiplex PCR reads anew with MiXCR; each CDR3 protein has one entry. The sample yields roughly 330,000 distinct CDR3 sequences, around 16% seen once. Sequencing was carried out using blood. Source of these receptors: a man aged 25-45 years with Graves' hyperthyroidism.

This clonotype was counted ten times or more. V is TRBV2 and J is TRBJ2-7, with 8 bases lining up with TRBD1. J was trimmed by 3 bases and V by 0 bases; bases with no gene match: 7. The CDR3 contains 16 residues. The germline gives CDR1 SNHLY, CDR2 FYNNEI. This chain's CDR3 is CASSEALGQVHYEQYF. CDR3 in DNA: TGTGCCAGCAGTGAAGCCCTGGGACAGGTGCACTACGAGCAGTACTTC.

This clonotype occurred many times. The chain carries TRBV5-1 and TRBJ2-1, with 13 bases fitting TRBD2. V gave up 4 bases and J gave up 9 bases; unmatched junction bases: 16. The CDR3 runs 18 residues. CDR1 is SGHRS, CDR2 YFSETQ, per germline. The CDR3 sequence: CASSPLGLAGLGWSEQFF. For the CDR3, the DNA is TGCGCCAGCAGCCCCTTGGGACTAGCGGGACTGGGCTGGAGTGAGCAGTTCTTC. Filled out from reference TRBV5-1 and TRBJ2-1, the complete variable domain reads KAGVTQTPRYLIKTRGQQVTLSCSPISGHRSVSWYQQTPGQGLQFLFEYFSETQRNKGNFPGRFSGRQFSNSRSEMNVSTLELGDSALYLCASSPLGLAGLGWSEQFFGPGTRLTVL.

This clonotype was seen repeatedly, ten times or more. The V gene is TRBV27, the J gene TRBJ2-7, with TRBD2 matching 9 bases. This CDR3 has 16 amino acids. The germline gives CDR1 MNHEY, CDR2 SMNVEV (reference sequence). Unmatched junction bases numbered 5, after V lost 2 bases and J lost 0 bases. The CDR3 nucleotides read TGTGCCAGCAGTTTAGTGACTAGCGGCTTCTCCTACGAGCAGTACTTC. Translated, it gives CASSLVTSGFSYEQYF.

In this sample, this clonotype turned up many times. The chain is built from TRBV20-1 and TRBJ2-3; D may match TRBD1 or TRBD2 (5 bases each). Trimming removed 4 bases from V and 0 bases from J, with 11 bases in between. This CDR3 is built from 14 residues. The germline gives CDR1 DFQATT, CDR2 SNEGSKA (reference sequence). The CDR3 DNA is TGCAGTGCTATGATGGGACCAAGCACAGATACGCAGTATTTT. It translates to CSAMMGPSTDTQYF.

For the CDR3, the DNA is TGCAGTGCTAGAGTTCTGACTAGCCCCACCGGGGAGCTGTTTTTT. Its translation: CSARVLTSPTGELFF. This sequence joins TRBV20-1 and TRBJ2-2, with 7 bases that match TRBD2. Looked up from germline, CDR1 is DFQATT and CDR2 is SNEGSKA (reference sequence). V lost 1 base to trimming and J lost 4 bases; unmatched junction nucleotides: 6. The CDR3 runs to 15 residues.

This clonotype occurred many times. This chain links TRBV28 with TRBJ2-7; TRBD1 is a possible D gene (6 bases). The CDR3 has 13 residues. Germline lookup yields CDR1 MDHEN and CDR2 SYDVKM. V shed 10 bases and J shed 4 bases, with 17 bases lying between them. The CDR3 DNA follows: TGTGCCACGAGGGGGACGACGACTTACGAGCAGTACTTC. Encoded protein: CATRGTTTYEQYF.

The chain has TRBV28 and TRBJ2-1; 7 bases are a match to TRBD2. CDR3 length: 15 residues. Trimming at V came to 2 bases and at J to 8 bases, leaving 9 bases not matched to a gene. The germline CDR1 and CDR2 sequences are MDHEN and SYDVKM. As DNA, the CDR3 is TGTGCCAGCAGTTTAGCCCCGTGGGAGGGTCATGAGCAGTTCTTC. As protein: CASSLAPWEGHEQFF.

CDR3 in amino acids: CANPPRGPPSGANVLTF. CDR3 nucleotides: TGTGCCAACCCCCCCCGGGGCCCCCCCTCTGGGGCCAACGTCCTGACTTTC. The rearrangement joins TRBV2 to TRBJ2-6; the D gene could be TRBD1 or TRBD2 (5 bases each). The CDR3 totals 17 residues. The germline CDR1 and CDR2 sequences are SNHLY and FYNNEI. V dropped 10 bases and J dropped 0 bases, with 19 bases sitting between them.

There are many counts of this clonotype. V usage is TRBV20-1 and J usage is TRBJ2-7; 9 positions match TRBD2. Losses at the gene ends were 0 bases for V and 5 bases for J; bases not matched to a gene: 5. The CDR3 totals 14 residues. Germline-derived CDR1 and CDR2 are DFQATT and SNEGSKA (reference sequence). The CDR3 coding sequence is TGCAGTGCTAGAGAGCCCCTAGCGGGAAACGAGCAGTACTTC. Amino acids: CSAREPLAGNEQYF.

This clonotype occurred many times. The chain is built from TRBV20-1 and TRBJ2-7; 7 bases are shared with TRBD1. J lost 6 bases, V lost 0 bases, and 11 bases had no gene match. This CDR3 spans 15 amino acids. The germline V gene encodes CDR1 DFQATT and CDR2 SNEGSKA (reference sequence). CDR3 in amino acids: CSARDPLAEGAEQYF. For the CDR3, the DNA is TGCAGTGCTAGAGACCCCTTAGCTGAGGGGGCCGAGCAGTACTTC.

The rearrangement joins TRBV9 to TRBJ2-2; either TRBD1 or TRBD2 may supply D (6 bases each). V was shortened by 4 bases and J by 4 bases, with 14 bases between the two germline ends. From germline, CDR1 is SGDLS and CDR2 YYNGEE. CDR3 size: 15 residues. The CDR3 is CASSPGGRGTGELFF. Written as DNA, the CDR3 is TGTGCCAGCAGCCCCGGGGGCAGGGGCACCGGGGAGCTGTTTTTT.

This clonotype has more than one count but fewer than ten. The gene calls are TRBV7-2 and TRBJ1-3; D call uncertain. There are 14 residues in the CDR3. CDR1 and CDR2 from the germline V gene are SGHTA and FQGNSA. Trimming stripped 2 bases from V and 4 bases from J, with 9 bases between. The CDR3 spells CASSLNVFGNTIYF. The CDR3 DNA reads TGTGCCAGCAGCTTAAACGTCTTCGGAAACACCATATATTTT.

At least ten counts were recorded for this clonotype. The chain links TRBV12-3 or TRBV12-4 to TRBJ2-5; D is possibly TRBD1 or TRBD2 (6 bases each). V was trimmed by 3 bases and J by 4 bases, leaving 18 bases between them. The CDR3 sequence is 16 residues long. Written as DNA, the CDR3 is TGTGCCAGCAGTTTTTCCGGGGGCGCATTGGGAGAGACCCAGTACTTC. This gives the protein CASSFSGGALGETQYF.

This clonotype was recorded at least ten times. Sequence at one end of the junction differs from germline and may be a read error. The chain carries TRBV5-1 and TRBJ2-1; D ambiguous. The germline V gene encodes CDR1 SGHRS and CDR2 YFSETQ. CDR3 length: 13 amino acids. DNA for the CDR3: TGTGCCAGCAGTGCGAGCTCCTACAATGAGCAGTTCTTC. As protein: CASSASSYNEQFF. The complete variable domain, with remaining parts taken from reference TRBV5-1 and TRBJ2-1, reads KAGVTQTPRYLIKTRGQQVTLSCSPISGHRSVSWYQQTPGQGLQFLFEYFSETQRNKGNFPGRFSGRQFSNSRSEMNVSTLELGDSALYLCASSASSYNEQFFGPGTRLTVL.

This clonotype turned up a few times. The rearrangement uses TRBV28 and TRBJ2-7; 7 nucleotides agree with TRBD2. The V segment lost 6 bases and the J segment 5 bases; nucleotides outside the gene matches: 4. Looked up from germline, CDR1 is MDHEN and CDR2 is SYDVKM. The CDR3 extends over 12 amino acids. CDR3 protein: CASRGLLDEQYF. CDR3 DNA sequence: TGTGCCAGCAGGGGACTACTGGACGAGCAGTACTTC.

The chain combines TRBV27 with TRBJ2-3; the D is unclear. This CDR3 spans 16 amino acids. V was cut by 0 bases and J by 0 bases, with 10 bases left in between. Germline assignment: CDR1 MNHEY and CDR2 SMNVEV (reference sequence). CDR3 nucleotide sequence: TGTGCCAGCAGTTTATCAGGGCCACTTAGCACAGATACGCAGTATTTT. Residues: CASSLSGPLSTDTQYF.

This sequence joins TRBV11-2 and TRBJ2-3, with TRBD2 identical over 10 bases. The J segment lost 7 bases and the V segment lost 3 bases, leaving 7 bases of the junction unmatched. The CDR3 length is 15 residues. Germline-derived CDR1 and CDR2 are SGHAT and FQNNGV. This CDR3 reads CASSFLGTSVNTQYF. CDR3 nucleotides: TGTGCCAGCAGCTTTCTGGGGACTAGCGTTAATACGCAGTATTTT.

V gene TRBV5-1 combines with J gene TRBJ2-1; 7 bases map to TRBD1. CDR1 and CDR2 (germline): SGHRS, YFSETQ. J gave up 3 bases and V 7 bases, and 10 bases lay outside the gene matches. The CDR3 has 15 residues. CDR3 nucleotides: TGCGCCAGCGCCCGAGAGGGGGACAGCTACAATGAGCAGTTCTTC. Translating gives CASAREGDSYNEQFF.

This clonotype was observed a few times. The V call is TRBV12-3 or TRBV12-4, the J call TRBJ2-1; 9 bases agree with TRBD2. Trimming took 4 bases from V and 2 from J; bases not matched to a gene: 6. This CDR3 has 16 amino acids. CDR3 sequence: CASSSPPSGAYNEQFF. The CDR3 DNA reads TGTGCCAGCAGTTCCCCGCCTAGCGGGGCCTACAATGAGCAGTTCTTC.

The chain employs TRBV4-1 and TRBJ2-3, with 9 bases aligning to TRBD2. J gave up 2 bases and V 3 bases, and 6 bases lay outside the gene matches. The CDR3 totals 16 residues. The germline V gene encodes CDR1 MGHRA and CDR2 YSYEKL. CDR3 nucleotide sequence: TGCGCCAGCAGCCACATCCTAGCGGGGATCACAGATACGCAGTATTTT. It codes for CASSHILAGITDTQYF.

There are many counts of this clonotype. The V and J genes are TRBV12-3 or TRBV12-4 and TRBJ1-1; perhaps TRBD1 as D (5 bases). V lost 2 bases, J lost 0 bases, and 10 bases lay in between. This CDR3 contains 15 residues. The CDR3 here is CASSLYSTVNTEAFF. CDR3 DNA sequence: TGTGCCAGCAGTTTATATTCGACAGTGAACACTGAAGCTTTCTTT.